This T cell receptor (beta chain) was captured by sequencing in a study of T cells in women clearing cervical HPV infection. Study overall: Cases' blood sampling followed lesion detection by median about 21 weeks (90 to 200).

Note on this clone: Its antigen is as yet unknown. The read terminates 3 residues ahead of where the CDR3 ends, so the germline J gene completes it.

With V trimmed by 3 bases and J by 5 bases, 8 bases remained unmatched. Per the germline V gene, CDR1 is SGHNT and CDR2 is YYREEE (reference sequence). CDR3 length: 15 amino acids. Broader study findings: CIN3+ cases had significantly higher TCR richness than controls; evenness did not differ.

Profiling relied on immunoSEQ multiplex PCR, and the TCRdb table lists in-frame clones only, not all of them. In total, the table holds under 40,000 clones. The chain links TRBV5-4 to TRBJ2-5, with 9 bases aligning to TRBD1. This sequence was found in a woman aged 18-70 years with a cervical HPV16 infection that either progressed to CIN3+ or cleared (not recorded which). The sample comprised blood buffy coat. The part of the CDR3 DNA that was read is TGTGCCAGCAGCTCCCAACAGGGGGCGGGGGAGACC. Translation gives CASSSQQGAGET. The entire CDR3 is CASSSQQGAGETQYF. Looking up the rest from reference TRBV5-4 and TRBJ2-5 gives the full variable domain: ETGVTQSPTHLIKTRGQQVTLRCSSQSGHNTVSWYQQALGQGPQFIFQYYREEENGRGNFPPRFSGLQFPNYSSELNVNALELDDSALYLCASSSQQGAGETQYFGPGTRLLVL.